A selection of T cell receptor beta chains follows, all from one sample in a study of shared clonotypes between healthy human individuals. Assay used: immunoSEQ multiplex PCR; TCRdb lists only in-frame clones, some missing. The sample shows millions of clones, 85% to 95% of them seen only once. Sequencing was carried out using naive CD4+ T cells sorted from blood. These receptors originate from a man aged 18 to 30 in good health. The CDR3 runs from the conserved cysteine through the conserved F or W. D genes are given only for firm matches. Size tells how often a clone was seen (once, few, many) or the class of an expanded clone, and some rows leave it out.

abundance,v_gene,j_gene,d_gene,CDR3aa,CDR3nt
.,TRBV10-3,TRBJ1-5,.,CAISADSINQPQHF,TGTGCCATCAGTGCGGACAGTATTAATCAGCCCCAGCATTTT
.,TRBV28,TRBJ2-1,.,CASRRYNEQFF,TGTGCCAGCCGGAGATACAATGAGCAGTTCTTC
.,TRBV7-2,TRBJ2-1,.,CASSGREDREQFF,TGTGCCAGCAGCGGCCGTGAGGATCGGGAGCAGTTCTTC
.,TRBV9,TRBJ2-1,.,CASSVDLARYNEQFF,TGTGCCAGCAGCGTAGACCTAGCGCGATACAATGAGCAGTTCTTC
.,TRBV6-1,TRBJ2-4,.,CASSELVLIQYF,TGTGCCAGCAGTGAATTGGTCCTAATTCAGTACTTC
.,TRBV28,TRBJ1-1,TRBD1,CASSPLTGETEAFF,TGTGCCAGCAGTCCGTTGACAGGGGAGACTGAAGCTTTCTTT
.,TRBV5-4,TRBJ2-3,TRBD2,CASSKTSGKGTDTQYF,TGTGCCAGCAGCAAGACTAGCGGGAAAGGGACAGATACGCAGTATTTT
once,TRBV6-1,TRBJ2-7,TRBD1,CASGGQVYEQYF,TGTGCCAGCGGGGGACAGGTCTACGAGCAGTACTTC
.,TRBV5-4,TRBJ2-1,.,CASSLEYGLSSYNEQFF,TGTGCCAGCAGCTTGGAGTACGGGCTGAGCTCCTACAATGAGCAGTTCTTC
.,TRBV18,TRBJ2-2,.,CASSPPSYSNTGELFF,TGTGCCAGCTCACCACCGTCCTATTCGAACACCGGGGAGCTGTTTTTT
.,TRBV11-2,TRBJ2-1,TRBD2,CASSQTSGANEQFF,TGTGCCAGCAGCCAGACTAGCGGGGCTAATGAGCAGTTCTTC
.,TRBV19,TRBJ1-5,.,CASSPNRGLTYSNQPQHF,TGTGCCAGTAGTCCCAATCGGGGGCTGACTTATAGCAATCAGCCCCAGCATTTT
.,TRBV6-1,TRBJ1-5,TRBD1,CASRGQGSNQPQHF,TGTGCCAGCAGGGGACAGGGCAGCAATCAGCCCCAGCATTTT
once,TRBV7-6,TRBJ2-3,.,CASSLAEGKWSTDTQYF,TGTGCCAGCAGCTTAGCGGAAGGGAAATGGAGCACAGATACGCAGTATTTT
.,TRBV29-1,TRBJ2-5,.,CSARRGATQYF,TGCAGCGCACGGAGGGGGGCGACCCAGTACTTC
.,TRBV19,TRBJ1-6,.,CASSIRGIVDSPLHF,TGTGCCAGTAGTATTCGTGGTATAGTAGATTCACCCCTCCACTTT
.,TRBV18,TRBJ2-7,.,CASSPPGLSYEQYF,TGTGCCAGCTCACCCCCGGGTCTTTCCTACGAGCAGTACTTC
.,TRBV5-5,TRBJ1-4,.,CASSLGGNEKLFF,TGTGCCAGCAGCTTGGGCGGTAATGAAAAACTGTTTTTT
.,TRBV7-2,TRBJ2-1,.,CASSSDHRSYNEQFF,TGTGCCAGCAGCTCAGACCACCGCTCCTACAATGAGCAGTTCTTC
.,TRBV5-1,TRBJ2-2,TRBD1,CASSLAGTGATLGTGELFF,TGCGCCAGCAGCTTGGCGGGGACAGGGGCAACCTTGGGGACCGGGGAGCTGTTTTTT
.,TRBV2,TRBJ2-3,.,CASRRDRTDTQYF,TGTGCCAGCAGACGGGACCGCACAGATACGCAGTATTTT
.,TRBV9,TRBJ1-5,.,CASSVGGTSNQPQHF,TGTGCCAGCAGCGTAGGGGGGACAAGCAATCAGCCCCAGCATTTT
.,TRBV6-6,TRBJ1-2,.,CASSGTSYGYTF,TGTGCCAGCTCCGGGACCTCCTATGGCTACACCTTC
.,TRBV5-1,TRBJ2-5,.,CASSLGRDGRGETQYF,TGCGCCAGCAGCTTGGGCCGGGACGGACGCGGGGAGACCCAGTACTTC
.,TRBV18,TRBJ2-7,.,CASSPPGRPFYEQYF,TGTGCCAGCTCACCACCGGGACGGCCTTTCTACGAGCAGTACTTC
.,TRBV28,TRBJ1-6,TRBD1,CASSFGTQGAESPLHF,TGTGCCAGCAGTTTCGGGACTCAGGGGGCCGAATCACCCCTCCACTTT
.,TRBV7-9,TRBJ2-1,TRBD2,CASSLDPAGGYNEQFF,TGTGCCAGCAGCTTAGATCCAGCGGGAGGGTACAATGAGCAGTTCTTC
.,TRBV18,TRBJ1-2,.,CASSPGGDYGYTF,TGTGCCAGCTCACCAGGAGGGGACTATGGCTACACCTTC
.,TRBV27,TRBJ1-5,TRBD1,CASSLGTGKYQPQHF,TGTGCCAGCAGTTTAGGGACAGGGAAATATCAGCCCCAGCATTTT
.,TRBV10-3,TRBJ1-1,.,CASNRQMNTEAFF,TGTGCCAGTAACAGGCAGATGAACACTGAAGCTTTCTTT
.,TRBV12-2,TRBJ2-7,.,CASRFNRDRDEQYF,TGTGCAAGTCGCTTTAACCGGGACAGGGACGAGCAGTACTTC
.,TRBV11-2,TRBJ2-7,.,CASSAQEVYEQYF,TGTGCCAGCAGCGCCCAGGAGGTTTACGAGCAGTACTTC
once,TRBV4-3,TRBJ2-3,.,CASSQDRLSDTQYF,TGCGCCAGCAGCCAAGATAGGCTTTCAGATACGCAGTATTTT
.,TRBV21-1,TRBJ2-7,.,CASSKGVPYSYEQYF,TGTGCCAGCAGCAAAGGAGTCCCATACTCCTACGAGCAGTACTTC
few,TRBV27,TRBJ1-6,TRBD1,CASSLWGQGNSPLHF,TGTGCCAGCAGTTTATGGGGACAGGGGAATTCACCCCTCCACTTT
.,TRBV6-5,TRBJ2-7,TRBD2,CASSRLAGEPYEQYF,TGTGCCAGCAGCCGATTAGCGGGGGAGCCCTACGAGCAGTACTTC
.,TRBV6-1,TRBJ2-7,TRBD2,CASSEAIAGEQYF,TGTGCCAGCAGTGAAGCGATAGCGGGGGAGCAGTACTTC
.,TRBV10-3,TRBJ2-7,TRBD1,CAIKGTGIDEQYF,TGTGCCATCAAAGGGACAGGGATCGACGAGCAGTACTTC
.,TRBV5-1,TRBJ2-5,.,CASSPEGGGTQYF,TGCGCCAGCAGCCCGGAGGGGGGAGGGACCCAGTACTTC
.,TRBV5-1,TRBJ2-5,TRBD1,CASSWSIPRKTGETQYF,TGCGCCAGCAGCTGGAGCATCCCGAGAAAGACAGGGGAGACCCAGTACTTC
.,TRBV14,TRBJ2-3,TRBD2,CASSPRLAGGLDTQYF,TGTGCCAGCAGCCCCCGTCTAGCGGGGGGGCTGGATACGCAGTATTTT
.,TRBV5-4,TRBJ1-2,.,CASSLARGTPNYGYTF,TGTGCCAGCAGCTTGGCTAGGGGGACCCCGAACTATGGCTACACCTTC
.,TRBV2,TRBJ1-6,.,CASSSEGPASYNSPLHF,TGTGCCAGCAGTAGCGAGGGTCCCGCCTCCTATAATTCACCCCTCCACTTT